A selection of T cell receptor beta chains follows, all from one sample in a study of CD8+ T cells in alopecia areata. Profiled with immunoSEQ multiplex PCR; TCRdb holds only in-frame clones, not every one. Here the sample spans 150,000 to 200,000 clones, roughly 70% being singletons. Source: CD4+ T cells sorted from blood, taken between weeks 47 and 50, from a patient treated with tofacitinib. The receptors originated from a human donor with alopecia areata. The CDR3 runs from the conserved cysteine through the conserved F or W. A D gene is named only where the DNA matches it firmly. The size of a clone is reported for some rows only, either as once, few or many, or as a class for expanded clones.

j_call v_call d_call clone_size cdr3_aa cdr3_nt
TRBJ1-1 TRBV29-1 TRBD1 - CSVGRDRVTEAFF TGCAGCGTTGGCAGGGACAGGGTGACTGAAGCTTTCTTT
TRBJ2-1 TRBV15 - once CATSRAGSGFDEQFF TGTGCCACCAGCAGAGCGGGCTCGGGCTTCGATGAGCAGTTCTTC
TRBJ2-7 TRBV30 - - CAWNEGTYEQYF TGTGCCTGGAACGAGGGAACCTACGAGCAGTACTTC
TRBJ1-1 TRBV5-6 - - CASSLSGLNTEAFF TGTGCCAGCAGCTTGTCAGGGTTGAACACTGAAGCTTTCTTT
TRBJ1-4 TRBV29-1 - - CSAGVNEKLFF TGCAGCGCCGGGGTTAATGAAAAACTGTTTTTT
TRBJ1-1 TRBV30 TRBD1 - CAWSGQGYTEAFF TGTGCCTGGAGTGGACAGGGGTACACTGAAGCTTTCTTT
TRBJ2-7 TRBV6-4 TRBD1 - CASSDDRGLAGGEQYF TGTGCCAGCAGCGATGACAGGGGCCTAGCTGGAGGGGAGCAGTACTTC
TRBJ1-2 TRBV29-1 - - CSVKTTEHSNYGYTF TGCAGCGTTAAAACTACAGAGCACTCTAACTATGGCTACACCTTC
TRBJ1-1 TRBV7-6 - few CASTLGTEAFF TGTGCCAGCACCCTAGGGACTGAAGCTTTCTTT
TRBJ2-3 TRBV29-1 TRBD2 - CSVAGLVTDTQYF TGCAGCGTGGCCGGACTAGTCACAGATACGCAGTATTTT
TRBJ1-5 TRBV9 - - CASSADLGPAQPQHF TGTGCCAGCAGCGCGGATTTAGGACCGGCTCAGCCCCAGCATTTT
TRBJ1-5 TRBV19 TRBD1 - CASRTGGQVPNQPQHF TGTGCCAGTAGGACAGGAGGACAGGTTCCCAATCAGCCCCAGCATTTT
TRBJ1-2 TRBV29-1 TRBD1 few CSVEALTGGWDGYTF TGCAGCGTTGAAGCCCTGACAGGGGGCTGGGATGGCTACACCTTC
TRBJ2-5 TRBV5-1 TRBD2 once CASLPGMTSGGKTQYF TGCGCCAGCCTACCAGGGATGACTAGCGGGGGAAAGACCCAGTACTTC
TRBJ2-3 TRBV23-1 - once CASSRGETGTTDTQYF TGCGCCAGCAGCCGAGGGGAGACAGGCACTACAGATACGCAGTATTTT
TRBJ2-1 TRBV25-1 TRBD1 - CASSEGTVGPNEQFF TGTGCCAGCAGTGAAGGGACAGTCGGACCCAATGAGCAGTTCTTC
TRBJ1-1 TRBV30 - - CAWSVFAARGSEAFF TGTGCCTGGAGTGTCTTTGCGGCCAGGGGCTCTGAAGCTTTCTTT
TRBJ1-1 TRBV29-1 - - CSVERTLNTEAFF TGCAGCGTTGAAAGGACACTGAACACTGAAGCTTTCTTT
TRBJ2-2 TRBV6-5 - few CASSYRTVGDTGELFF TGTGCCAGCAGTTACAGGACCGTGGGGGACACCGGGGAGCTGTTTTTT
TRBJ2-1 TRBV4-3 - few CASSQILWDPVWLNEQFF TGCGCCAGCAGCCAGATCCTCTGGGACCCCGTTTGGCTCAATGAGCAGTTCTTC
TRBJ2-1 TRBV25-1 - - CASSEHSGTPWSNEQFF TGTGCCAGCAGTGAGCACTCCGGGACCCCTTGGAGCAATGAGCAGTTCTTC
TRBJ2-3 TRBV6-6 TRBD2 - CASSSTGLATTDTQYF TGTGCCAGCAGTTCCACGGGACTAGCGACCACAGATACGCAGTATTTT
TRBJ2-3 TRBV7-2 TRBD2 - CASREAGGTDTQYF TGTGCCAGCAGGGAAGCGGGGGGCACAGATACGCAGTATTTT
TRBJ2-1 TRBV7-2 - few CASSLDDWINEQFF TGTGCCAGCAGCTTAGATGACTGGATTAATGAGCAGTTCTTC
TRBJ2-7 TRBV29-1 TRBD2 - CSVEIGGGARQYF TGCAGCGTTGAGATTGGGGGGGGTGCGAGGCAGTACTTC
TRBJ2-2 TRBV30 - - CAWSASGTGELFF TGTGCCTGGAGTGCCTCGGGCACCGGGGAGCTGTTTTTT
TRBJ2-3 TRBV11-2 - - CASSSGGTDTQYF TGTGCCAGCAGCTCAGGCGGGACAGATACGCAGTATTTT
TRBJ2-7 TRBV5-6 TRBD1 - CASSTQGQGAYEQYF TGTGCCAGCAGCACCCAGGGACAGGGGGCCTACGAGCAGTACTTC
TRBJ2-3 TRBV30 - - CAWSEGDTQYF TGTGCCTGGAGTGAAGGTGATACGCAGTATTTT
TRBJ1-2 TRBV19 - few CASSTRTEMSGYTF TGTGCCAGTAGTACAAGGACAGAGATGAGTGGCTACACCTTC
TRBJ2-4 TRBV7-2 - few CASSNQGGAKNIQYF TGTGCCAGCAGCAACCAGGGTGGGGCCAAAAACATTCAGTACTTC
TRBJ2-3 TRBV2 - - CASSGDSTDTQYF TGTGCCAGCTCTGGCGATAGCACAGATACGCAGTATTTT
TRBJ2-7 TRBV20-1 - - CSARYDEQYF TGCAGTGCTAGGTACGACGAGCAGTACTTC
TRBJ1-5 TRBV5-1 - - CASSSDSSQPQHF TGCGCCAGCAGCTCCGACAGTTCTCAGCCCCAGCATTTT
TRBJ2-7 TRBV23-1 - - CASSSGHRETYEQYF TGCGCCAGCAGTAGCGGCCACAGGGAGACCTACGAGCAGTACTTC
TRBJ2-5 TRBV25-1 - - CASSATTGQETQYF TGTGCCAGCAGTGCAACGACGGGTCAAGAGACCCAGTACTTC
TRBJ2-5 TRBV29-1 - - CSVGGLAQETQYF TGCAGCGTTGGAGGATTGGCACAAGAGACCCAGTACTTC
TRBJ2-1 TRBV18 TRBD1 many CASSPQGASYNEQFF TGTGCCAGCTCACCACAGGGGGCGTCCTACAATGAGCAGTTCTTC
TRBJ2-1 TRBV2 - - CASSENRLNEQFF TGTGCCAGCAGTGAAAACAGGCTCAATGAGCAGTTCTTC
TRBJ2-7 TRBV5-1 TRBD2 few CASSFLAGRDEQYF TGCGCCAGCAGCTTTCTAGCGGGTCGGGACGAGCAGTACTTC
TRBJ1-2 TRBV9 - - CASSPPMAGYTF TGTGCCAGCAGTCCTCCAATGGCTGGCTACACCTTC
TRBJ2-7 TRBV7-2 TRBD2 - CASSLEWTSLYEQYF TGTGCCAGCAGCTTAGAATGGACTAGCCTCTACGAGCAGTACTTC
TRBJ1-2 TRBV30 - few CAWSVVINYGYTF TGTGCCTGGAGTGTTGTGATTAACTATGGCTACACCTTC
TRBJ2-3 TRBV5-6 - - CASSLYSLTADTQYF TGTGCCAGCAGCTTGTATTCCCTAACCGCAGATACGCAGTATTTT
TRBJ1-5 TRBV6-5 - - CASSSVGNQPQHF TGTGCCAGCAGTAGTGTGGGCAATCAGCCCCAGCATTTT
TRBJ2-2 TRBV9 - - CASSVGTTGHTGELFF TGTGCCAGCAGCGTAGGTACCACAGGGCACACCGGGGAGCTGTTTTTT
TRBJ2-1 TRBV27 TRBD1 - CASSLFRPRTGANEQFF TGTGCCAGCAGTTTATTTCGGCCAAGGACAGGGGCGAATGAGCAGTTCTTC
TRBJ2-5 TRBV29-1 - few CSVDLGETQYF TGCAGCGTTGACTTGGGAGAGACCCAGTACTTC
TRBJ2-1 TRBV4-3 - few CASSQVERPRNEQFF TGCGCCAGCAGCCAAGTCGAGAGACCACGCAATGAGCAGTTCTTC
TRBJ2-7 TRBV4-3 - few CASSQEASWSLYEQYF TGCGCCAGCAGCCAAGAAGCCAGCTGGTCGTTATACGAGCAGTACTTC
TRBJ1-2 TRBV25-1 - - CASSESGRNYGYTF TGTGCCAGCAGTGAATCGGGGCGGAACTATGGCTACACCTTC
TRBJ2-5 TRBV11-2 - few CASSRPSPAGETQYF TGTGCCAGCAGCCGACCTTCTCCCGCCGGAGAGACCCAGTACTTC
TRBJ1-2 TRBV4-2 - - CASSQDRGDGYTF TGTGCCAGCAGCCAAGATAGGGGGGACGGCTACACCTTC